This record looks at one TCR beta chain sequence and its context. What this receptor recognizes is not known. The input lacks base qualities; no much larger clone sits a single base away. The data were obtained in a study of persistence of HIV-infected CD4 T cells (dated by TCRdb to 2020 to 2021). At the level of the whole study: The study isolated CMV- and HIV-1 Gag-responding CD4+ T cells from ART-treated individuals to examine antigen-driven clonal expansion of HIV-1-infected cells. Participants had been on suppressive ART for a median of 8 years. Peripheral blood samples of up to about 180 mL were collected at multiple time points, except for a couple of participants, who underwent leukapheresis at a single time point. The clonality of all cells in each sorted population was assessed by TCRbeta sequencing, whereas the clonality of infected cells was assessed by proviral sequencing. In the cross-participant TCR cluster analysis, eight or nine participants were included for CMV and roughly seven participants were included for Gag. General study outcomes and caveats: TCRbeta richness in CMV- and Gag-responding cells was significantly lower than in anti-CD3/anti-CD28-responding cells; CMV-responding cells had higher oligoclonality than CD3/CD28-stimulated and Gag-responding cells. Bulk TCR analyses could not be limited to the rare CMV-responding cells that actually contained HIV-1 proviruses. Only a small number of individuals took part in the study, and the range of antigens tested was limited. Antigen-responding cells were enriched for expanded CDR3beta sequences that were degenerate, which suggests that CD4+ responses to CMV and Gag underwent convergent selection. TCR oligoclonality correlated with proviral oligoclonality within the same sorted populations.

TCRbeta repertoires were sequenced from genomic DNA with the immunoSEQ hsTCRB assay version 4 in survey mode. For TCRbeta sequencing, genomic DNA was diluted to approximately 9.9 ng/uL, and up to roughly 1 ug was used per sample. As for the original processing: ImmunoSeq Analyzer 3.0 was used for analysis of TCRbeta data, and diversity was computed on productive nucleotide rearrangements. The improved Chao index was used to estimate lower-bound TCR diversity, and the Gini coefficient was used to estimate clonality using the Immunarch R package. Nucleotide rearrangements that differed but encoded the same CDR3beta amino acid sequence were counted as separate clonotypes. Differential abundance analysis identified TCRbeta sequences significantly enriched in antigen-responding cells relative to anti-CD3/anti-CD28-activated cells. GLIPH2 grouped TCRs by predicted peptide-MHC specificity, both within each participant and across combined participant data sets. TCRdb stores this immuneACCESS table with in-frame sequences only. Part of the clones is absent; in the studies checked, under half of the shortfall reflects unresolved V genes, and no reason is known for the rest. V and J calls plus clone size are reproduced from that table; the DNA served to infer D and trimming. This sample comprises roughly 64,000 clones, about 69% of them detected only once. In total, the top ten clones hold under 2% of the sample.

In light of the paper, this sample's treatment or condition label describes: suppressive antiretroviral therapy. Cells were stimulated with a pool of overlapping HIV-1 Gag 15-mer peptides at approximately 0.93 ug per peptide per mL. Memory populations depleted of antigen-responding cells were obtained by sorting nonresponding CD40L-negative CD69-negative CD45RO-high memory CD4+ T cells. Participants were HIV-1-infected adults who started suppressive ART during chronic infection. Participants had undetectable plasma HIV-1 RNA below 50 copies/mL for at least 4 years. To be included, a participant needed positive CMV serology and a CD4+ T cell count above 400 cells/uL. Before stimulation, PBMCs were isolated using density centrifugation and depleted of CD8+ T cells. Stimulation of CD8-depleted PBMCs was carried out for over 15 hours with anti-CD28/CD49d costimulation, CD40-blocking antibody and enfuvirtide, to prevent new infections. Cell sorting was done on a Beckman Coulter MoFlo Legacy or XDP sorter, and dead cells were excluded with propidium iodide. Genomic DNA was extracted with the QIAamp DNA Mini Kit for samples above one million cells, otherwise with the Quick-DNA Microprep Kit.

CDR1 and CDR2 (SNHLY, FYNNEI) derive from the germline V gene. The V and J ends are trimmed by 7 bases and 2 bases, leaving 14 bases between them. Taken from cysteine to phenylalanine, the CDR3 has 14 residues. Of all the DNA, just the CDR3 is kept, 42 bases in frame from base 1. The sequences come from CD4+ T cells sorted from PBMCs after roughly 18-hour stimulation, collected from a patient who received antiretroviral therapy. The cell subset or site label, as the study defines it: CD40L-CD69- CD45RO-high memory CD4 T cells not responding to Gag peptides. The sequence is built from TRBV2 and TRBJ1-1; TRBD1 is a possible D gene, resting on 6 matching bases. The sequence was obtained from an adult man with HIV who was CMV-seropositive. The CDR3 protein is CASTGTLVNTEAFF. The nucleotides read TGTGCCAGCACCGGGACACTTGTCAACACTGAAGCTTTCTTT.